The sequence of this T cell receptor (beta chain) was determined in a study of PD-1 blockade in classical Hodgkin lymphoma. Study in general: Nivolumab dosed at 3 mg/kg went to patients intravenously every 2 weeks. Overall study results and limits: Significant TCR diversity gains by C4D1 occurred in CD4+ but not CD8+ cells. Relapsed/refractory patients reportedly had the lowest baseline TCR diversity, below newly diagnosed patients, who were below healthy donors.

Assay used: immunoSEQ multiplex PCR; TCRdb lists only in-frame clones, some missing. Among under 13,000 clones listed, roughly 74% were seen once. V lost 5 bases to trimming and J lost 1 base, with 12 bases between them. Germline CDR1 LNHDA, CDR2 SQIVND (reference sequence). CDR3 size: 14 residues. Time point reported: cycle 4 day 1 (C4D1), after five to seven weeks of nivolumab. Following autologous stem cell transplantation, relapse occurred in every patient, and exposure to brentuximab vedotin varied. Investigators isolated CD4+ T cells from thawed PBMCs through magnetic negative selection. Concerning this clone itself: Its antigen is still unknown.

The sequences come from CD4+ T cells from blood, collected before the fourth cycle of nivolumab. The chain is built from TRBV19 and TRBJ2-7; D is possibly TRBD2 (6 bases). The origin of this receptor is a human donor with classical Hodgkin lymphoma. The CDR3 region is CASSEGTYSYEQYF. The DNA for the CDR3 is TGTGCCAGTAGTGAGGGGACTTATTCCTACGAGCAGTACTTC.